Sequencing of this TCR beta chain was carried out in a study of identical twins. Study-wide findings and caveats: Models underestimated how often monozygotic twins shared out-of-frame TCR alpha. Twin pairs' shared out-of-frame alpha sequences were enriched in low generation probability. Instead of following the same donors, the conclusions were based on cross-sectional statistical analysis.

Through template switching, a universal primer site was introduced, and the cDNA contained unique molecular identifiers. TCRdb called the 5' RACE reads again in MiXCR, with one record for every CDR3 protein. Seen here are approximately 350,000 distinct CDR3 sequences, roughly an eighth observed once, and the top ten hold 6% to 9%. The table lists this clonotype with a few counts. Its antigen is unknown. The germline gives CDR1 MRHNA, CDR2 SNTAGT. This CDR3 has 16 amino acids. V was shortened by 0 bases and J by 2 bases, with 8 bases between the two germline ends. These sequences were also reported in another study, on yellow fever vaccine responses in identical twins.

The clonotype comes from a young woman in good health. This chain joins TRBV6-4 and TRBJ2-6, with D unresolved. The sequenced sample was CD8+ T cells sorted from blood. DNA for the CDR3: TGTGCCAGCAGTGACTCGTCTAGGGCTGGGGCCAACGTCCTGACTTTC. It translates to CASSDSSRAGANVLTF.